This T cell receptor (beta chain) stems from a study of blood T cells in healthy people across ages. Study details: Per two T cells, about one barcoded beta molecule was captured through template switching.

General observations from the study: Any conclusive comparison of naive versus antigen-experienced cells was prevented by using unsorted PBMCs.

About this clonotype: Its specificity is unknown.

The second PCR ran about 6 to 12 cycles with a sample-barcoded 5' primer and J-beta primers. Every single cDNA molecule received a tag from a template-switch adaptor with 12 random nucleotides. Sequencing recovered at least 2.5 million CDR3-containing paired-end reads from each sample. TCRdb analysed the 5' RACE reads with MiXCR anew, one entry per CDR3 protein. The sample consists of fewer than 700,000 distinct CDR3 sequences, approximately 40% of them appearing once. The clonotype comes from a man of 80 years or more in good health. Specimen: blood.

The CDR3 reads CASSLAGLAGGLNEQFF. The CDR3 coding sequence is TGTGCCAGCAGCTTAGCAGGACTAGCGGGGGGGCTGAATGAGCAGTTCTTC. The rearrangement uses TRBV7-2 and TRBJ2-1, with 15 nucleotides matching TRBD2. V shed 0 bases and J 7 bases; nucleotides not matched to a gene: 4. The CDR3 length is 17 residues. Germline V lookup: CDR1 SGHTA, CDR2 FQGNSA.